This T cell receptor beta chain was sequenced in a study of blood T cell repertoires in COVID-19. As handled by the study authors: Estimated nucleated cell counts came from reference gene primer amplification. Clones were sequenced by immunoSEQ multiplex PCR, and TCRdb holds only the in-frame ones, with some missing. V, J and clone size were drawn from that table, and D and trimming were deduced from the DNA. The sample has some 110,000 clones, about 82% seen once. The sample comprised peripheral blood. The clonotype originates from a human donor in a cohort sampled during active COVID-19.

CDR3 loop: CASSLDATDVRYGYTF. CDR3 nucleotide sequence: TGTGCCAGCAGCTTGGACGCGACAGACGTTCGCTATGGCTACACCTTC. V gene TRBV5-5 combines with J gene TRBJ1-2, with TRBD1 as a possible D gene (5 bases). CDR1 and CDR2 (germline): SGHKS, YYEKEE (reference sequence). V lost 0 bases and J 4 bases, leaving 16 bases between the germline ends. The length of the CDR3 is 16 residues.